A single sample is the source of the 3 T cell receptor beta chains below, sequenced in a study of T-cell reconstitution after alpha-beta-depleted transplantation in children. Unique molecular identifiers were incorporated during preparation of the TCRbeta library. One entry per CDR3 protein, called by TCRdb with MiXCR from the PCR reads. The table records about 250,000 distinct CDR3 sequences, roughly a quarter of them present only once. Sequencing used PBMCs, mostly from graft donor cells, obtained 360 days after TCRalphabeta/CD19-depleted stem cell transplant. The receptor source for this set is a female patient between 2 and 10 years old who had a stem cell transplant for congenital amegakaryocytic thrombocytopenia, so the T cells may come from the graft donor.

The chain links TRBV2 to TRBJ2-4; perhaps TRBD2 as D (6 bases). The V end was cut by 8 bases, the J end by 3 bases, with 17 bases between. Germline loops: CDR1 SNHLY, CDR2 FYNNEI. The CDR3 is 15 amino acids. CDR3 amino acids: CASSGRNMSKNIQYF. The CDR3 nucleotides are TGTGCCAGCTCTGGGAGGAATATGAGCAAAAACATTCAGTACTTC.

The chain has TRBV7-9 and TRBJ1-1, with 8 bases fitting TRBD1. J gave up 3 bases and V 5 bases, and 11 bases lay outside the gene matches. The CDR3 consists of 16 residues. Germline-derived CDR1 and CDR2 are SEHNR and FQNEAQ (reference sequence). In nucleotides, the CDR3 is TGTGCCAGCAGCCCCCGGGCATCGACAGGGGACACTGAAGCTTTCTTT. Its protein is CASSPRASTGDTEAFF.

This clonotype showed up many times. This chain connects TRBV4-3 to TRBJ2-1; 9 nucleotides match TRBD2. CDR3 length: 16 residues. Germline CDR1 is LGHNA and CDR2 is YSLEER. The J segment lost 9 bases and the V segment lost 4 bases, leaving 13 bases of the junction unmatched. Here the CDR3 DNA reads TGCGCCAGCAGCCGCGCTATAGCGGGAGTAGCTTCTGAGCAGTTCTTC. This gives the protein CASSRAIAGVASEQFF.